The rows below give T cell receptor beta chains drawn from one sample of a study of immune cell composition in non-small cell lung cancer. Profiled with immunoSEQ multiplex PCR; TCRdb holds only in-frame clones, not every one. The table has over 3,000 clones, 65% to 70% seen once. The sample was lung tumor tissue. These TCRs come from a human donor with non-small cell lung cancer. Both conserved end residues are part of each CDR3. The D gene is left open where the match is weak. Part of the rows lack a size; the others show once, few, many or a class for expanded clones.

j_call clone_size v_call d_call cdr3_aa cdr3_nt
TRBJ2-3 - TRBV5-4 TRBD2 CASSRTSGGAKDTQYF TGTGCCAGCAGCCGGACTAGCGGGGGGGCTAAAGATACGCAGTATTTT
TRBJ1-2 once TRBV20-1 - CSAPGSYGYTF TGCAGTGCTCCCGGGAGCTATGGCTACACCTTC
TRBJ2-5 - TRBV18 - CASSPERAQETQYF TGTGCCAGCTCACCAGAGAGGGCGCAAGAGACCCAGTACTTC
TRBJ2-3 few TRBV4-1 - CASSSGRTDTQYF TGCGCCAGCAGTAGCGGACGCACAGATACGCAGTATTTT
TRBJ1-2 - TRBV4-2 - CASSPASQGNYGYTF TGTGCCAGCAGCCCCGCGTCACAGGGTAACTATGGCTACACCTTC
TRBJ1-5 - TRBV19 - CASSMWGVGQPQHF TGTGCCAGTAGTATGTGGGGGGTAGGTCAGCCCCAGCATTTT
TRBJ1-2 few TRBV7-9 - CASSLNTNYGYTF TGTGCCAGCAGCTTGAACACTAACTATGGCTACACCTTC
TRBJ2-7 - TRBV11-2 - CASSLYRGTMSEQYF TGTGCCAGCAGCCTATATAGAGGAACTATGAGCGAGCAGTACTTC
TRBJ2-7 - TRBV7-2 - CASSQAGSSYEQYF TGCGCCAGCAGCCAAGCGGGCAGCTCCTACGAGCAGTACTTC
TRBJ1-1 - TRBV11-3 - CASSLGRDTEAFF TGTGCCAGCAGCTTAGGCCGGGACACTGAAGCTTTCTTT
TRBJ2-3 - TRBV6-4 - CASSVEHSTDTQYF TGTGCCAGCAGTGTCGAACATAGCACAGATACGCAGTATTTT
TRBJ2-7 - TRBV5-5 TRBD1 CASSLEDRGSHEQYF TGTGCCAGCAGCTTGGAGGACAGGGGATCCCACGAGCAGTACTTC
TRBJ2-7 - TRBV5-6 - CASSFQGLEYEQYF TGTGCCAGCAGCTTCCAGGGGCTCGAATACGAGCAGTACTTC
TRBJ2-1 - TRBV9 TRBD1 CASSSHNRGAYNEQFF TGTGCCAGCAGCTCACACAACAGGGGCGCCTACAATGAGCAGTTCTTC
TRBJ1-1 - TRBV11-1 TRBD1 CASSAGTGSEAFF TGTGCCAGCAGTGCCGGGACAGGGTCTGAAGCTTTCTTT
TRBJ2-5 - TRBV19 TRBD1 CASSSSTGGAAKTQYF TGTGCCAGTAGTTCCTCGACAGGGGGCGCAGCCAAGACCCAGTACTTC
TRBJ1-3 once TRBV2 - CAGSDPGNTIYF TGTGCCGGCAGTGATCCGGGAAACACCATATATTTT
TRBJ2-2 - TRBV7-3 TRBD2 CASSLLAGANTGELFF TGTGCCAGCAGCTTACTAGCGGGAGCGAACACCGGGGAGCTGTTTTTT
TRBJ2-3 - TRBV7-6 - CASSFGEGDTQYF TGTGCCAGCAGCTTTGGCGAGGGAGATACGCAGTATTTT
TRBJ2-5 medium-sized TRBV19 TRBD2 CASSTRGGLETQYF TGTGCCAGTAGTACGCGGGGGGGCTTGGAGACCCAGTACTTC
TRBJ2-7 - TRBV18 - CASSPGRYEQYF TGTGCCAGCTCACCTGGCCGCTACGAGCAGTACTTC
TRBJ2-2 medium-sized TRBV7-8 TRBD1 CASGLTGRNTGELFF TGTGCCAGCGGGTTGACAGGGAGGAACACCGGGGAGCTGTTTTTT
TRBJ2-5 - TRBV25-1 TRBD2 CASTPPAGLAETQYF TGTGCCAGCACTCCCCCGGCGGGACTAGCGGAGACCCAGTACTTC
TRBJ2-5 - TRBV6-6 TRBD1 CASRPRGRGETQYF TGTGCCAGCAGGCCCAGGGGGCGCGGGGAGACCCAGTACTTC
TRBJ1-6 - TRBV5-5 TRBD1 CASSLAWTGGSSPLHF TGTGCCAGCAGCTTGGCTTGGACAGGGGGCAGTTCACCCCTCCACTTT
TRBJ2-3 - TRBV7-3 - CASSVLGLTSTDTQYF TGTGCCAGCAGCGTCCTAGGTCTGACTAGCACAGATACGCAGTATTTT
TRBJ2-7 - TRBV5-1 - CASSPSSKVHEQYF TGCGCCAGCAGTCCTAGTTCGAAGGTGCACGAGCAGTACTTC
TRBJ2-6 - TRBV7-3 TRBD1 CASSKQGSGANVLTF TGTGCCAGCAGCAAACAGGGGTCTGGGGCCAACGTCCTGACTTTC
TRBJ2-7 - TRBV14 TRBD1 CASSQDTGDYSYEQYF TGTGCCAGCAGCCAGGACACAGGGGATTACTCCTACGAGCAGTACTTC
TRBJ1-1 - TRBV2 TRBD1 CASRGDSNTEAFF TGTGCCAGCAGAGGGGACAGCAACACTGAAGCTTTCTTT
TRBJ1-2 - TRBV6-1 - CASSEPGNGGYTF TGTGCCAGCAGTGAACCGGGGAACGGTGGCTACACCTTC
TRBJ2-7 - TRBV12-5 TRBD1 CASGSTRDRYSYEQYF TGTGCTAGTGGTTCGACCCGGGACAGGTACTCCTACGAGCAGTACTTC
TRBJ2-2 - TRBV9 - CASSALNTGELFF TGTGCCAGCAGCGCCTTGAACACCGGGGAGCTGTTTTTT